The TCR beta chain under discussion was sequenced for a study of cytomegalovirus exposure and HLA in healthy donors. The CDR3 has 14 residues. V was trimmed by 6 bases and J by 4 bases, leaving 13 bases between them. Germline V gives CDR1 KGHSH, CDR2 LQKENI. Those who donated were healthy bone marrow donors. Study results and caveats: HLA alleles were associated with 15,000 to 20,000 TCR beta sequences in a later analysis at 0.05 false discovery rate. Across HLA loci, a later analysis found differing TCR association rates, with DRB1 most and HLA-C fewest.

Researchers ran the PCR with 60 Vbeta and 13 Jbeta primers. Some clones are missing from TCRdb's copy, which holds only in-frame ones; the method was immunoSEQ multiplex PCR. In the table there are about 190,000 clones, over 80% of which are singletons. Notes on this clone: Its specificity is not known.

The TCR sequence derives from a woman between 50 and 59 years old in good health and CMV-seropositive. The chain uses TRBV18 and TRBJ1-5; perhaps TRBD1 as D (6 bases). The sample comprised PBMCs. The CDR3 DNA reads TGTGCCAGCTCTGTTGACAGGACAAATCAGCCCCAGCATTTT. This translates into CASSVDRTNQPQHF.